The T cell receptor (beta chain) under discussion was sequenced for a study of CD8 T cells in ankylosing spondylitis. This CDR3 region has 13 residues. Trimming removed 1 base at V and 10 bases at J, with 13 bases between. Germline assignment: CDR1 LGHNA and CDR2 YNFKEQ. Study outcomes and limitations: Within peripheral blood, clones linked to disease were CD8+ and relatively rare.

One entry per CDR3 protein, called by TCRdb with MiXCR from the 5' RACE reads. Of some 200,000 distinct CDR3 sequences in the sample, roughly 13% were seen once. Remarks on this clonotype: What it binds is not known.

The chain has TRBV4-2 and TRBJ1-1; D gene ambiguous. Material for sequencing was blood, either unsorted or a sorted T cell fraction (not recorded which). The receptor's source is a male donor with ankylosing spondylitis or in good health (not recorded which). The CDR3 is CASSQASVAGAFF. The DNA for the CDR3 is TGTGCCAGCAGCCAAGCCAGTGTGGCGGGAGCTTTCTTT.